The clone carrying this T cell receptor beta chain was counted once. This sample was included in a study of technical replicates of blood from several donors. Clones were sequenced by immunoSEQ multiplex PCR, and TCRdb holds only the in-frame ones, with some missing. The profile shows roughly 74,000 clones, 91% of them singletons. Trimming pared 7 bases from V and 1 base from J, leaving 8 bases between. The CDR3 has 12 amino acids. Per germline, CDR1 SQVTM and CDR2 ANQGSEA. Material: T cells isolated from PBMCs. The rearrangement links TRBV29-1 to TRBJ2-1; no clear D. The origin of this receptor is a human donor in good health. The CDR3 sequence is CSGSSSYNEQFF. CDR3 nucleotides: TGCAGCGGGAGTTCATCCTACAATGAGCAGTTCTTC.